The 28 T cell receptor beta chains in this list originate from one sample, sequenced in a study of shared clonotypes between healthy human individuals. TCRdb keeps only in-frame clones here, not all; method: immunoSEQ multiplex PCR. Among about a million clones listed, under 80% were seen once. Sequences were obtained from memory CD4+ T cells sorted from blood. Subset indicated: CD45RA-negative fraction. The receptors originated from a man between 18 and 35 years old in good health.

The CDR3 loop is CASSYQGRNTEAFF. DNA for the CDR3: TGTGCCAGCAGTTACCAGGGACGGAACACTGAAGCTTTCTTT. The genes are TRBV6-6 and TRBJ1-1, with a tentative D call TRBD1 (5 bases). The ends were cut back, 2 bases at V and 1 base at J, with 8 bases in the middle. Germline CDR1 reads MNHNY; CDR2 reads SVGAGI (reference sequence). The CDR3 covers 14 residues.

This chain links TRBV5-1 with TRBJ1-2; TRBD1 might be the D (6 bases). Germline loops: CDR1 SGHRS, CDR2 YFSETQ. V shed 3 bases and J shed 9 bases, with 24 bases lying between them. The CDR3 is 16 residues long. This chain's CDR3 is CASSSSGALGTSSYTF. CDR3 DNA sequence: TGCGCCAGCAGCTCATCAGGGGCCCTTGGTACGAGTAGCTACACCTTC.

Comment on this clone: Other DNA sequences within the sample encode an identical CDR3. The genes are TRBV5-1 and TRBJ1-1, with D possibly TRBD1 on 5 matching bases. This CDR3 has 15 residues. CDR1 and CDR2 from the germline V gene are SGHRS and YFSETQ. Trimming removed 0 bases at V and 0 bases at J, with 9 bases between. This CDR3 is CASSLADRMNTEAFF. CDR3 nucleotide sequence: TGCGCCAGCAGCTTGGCCGACAGAATGAACACTGAAGCTTTCTTT.

This sequence joins TRBV2 and TRBJ1-1; D unresolved. Trimming took 0 bases from V and 1 from J, leaving 15 bases between them. In germline, CDR1 is SNHLY, CDR2 FYNNEI. The CDR3 is 17 amino acids. The CDR3 sequence: CASSEALRRPWNTEAFF. The CDR3 DNA reads as TGTGCCAGCAGTGAAGCGCTTCGTAGGCCTTGGAACACTGAAGCTTTCTTT.

The gene calls are TRBV5-4 and TRBJ1-2, with 9 nucleotides matching TRBD1. The CDR3 totals 16 residues. Germline V gene lookup returns CDR1 SGHNT and CDR2 YYREEE (reference sequence). The V and J ends lost 4 bases and 1 base, in that order; junction bases with no gene match: 8. The CDR3 region is CASSLPTGGRNYGYTF. In DNA form, the CDR3 reads TGTGCCAGCAGCCTTCCGACAGGGGGACGTAACTATGGCTACACCTTC.

The CDR3 here is CAWRDRGGNSPLHF. The CDR3 DNA reads as TGTGCCTGGAGGGACAGGGGGGGAAATTCACCCCTCCACTTT. The chain joins TRBV30 to TRBJ1-6; 10 bases line up with TRBD1. The CDR3 has 14 residues. Looked up from germline, CDR1 is GTSNPN and CDR2 is SVGIG (reference sequence). V was pared by 3 bases and J by 7 bases, with 3 bases of the junction left unmatched.

The genes are TRBV19 and TRBJ2-7; D might be TRBD1 (6 bases). The germline V and J ends were trimmed by 5 bases and 3 bases, with 11 bases remaining between them. There are 13 residues in the CDR3. Germline V gene data show CDR1 as LNHDA and CDR2 as SQIVND (reference sequence). CDR3 sequence reads: CASSQQGIYEQYF. DNA of the CDR3: TGTGCCAGTAGTCAACAGGGAATCTACGAGCAGTACTTC.

The genes are TRBV5-1 and TRBJ2-1, with TRBD2 matching 15 bases. Germline loops: CDR1 SGHRS, CDR2 YFSETQ. The CDR3 contains 16 residues. The V segment lost 4 bases and the J segment 8 bases; nucleotides outside the gene matches: 7. CDR3 DNA sequence: TGCGCCAGCAGCCTGGGACTAGCGGGGGGCCGGCATGAGCAGTTCTTC. As protein: CASSLGLAGGRHEQFF.

The chain links TRBV7-9 to TRBJ1-1; TRBD1 matches at 8 bases. The trim removed 3 bases at V and 6 bases at J, leaving 6 bases unmatched. Looked up from germline, CDR1 is SEHNR and CDR2 is FQNEAQ (reference sequence). The CDR3 has 14 amino acids. The CDR3 sequence: CASSLRDRGPEAFF. CDR3 bases: TGTGCCAGCAGCTTGCGAGACAGGGGCCCTGAAGCTTTCTTT.

V and J are TRBV14 and TRBJ1-1, with D perhaps TRBD1 (6 bases). The CDR3 totals 15 residues. CDR1 and CDR2 from the germline V gene are SGHDN and FVKESK. V lost 2 bases and J lost 1, with 11 bases in between. The CDR3 loop reads CASSQRTDRNTEAFF. The CDR3 region has the DNA TGTGCCAGCAGCCAACGGACAGATCGGAACACTGAAGCTTTCTTT.

This sequence joins TRBV29-1 and TRBJ1-2, with 9 bases that match TRBD1. The CDR3 is made up of 17 amino acids. The germline V gene has CDR1 SQVTM and CDR2 ANQGSEA. The trim removed 4 bases at V and 4 bases at J, leaving 16 bases unmatched. The chain's CDR3 is CSVGGQGGPGGGYGYTF. The CDR3 DNA is TGCAGCGTTGGGGGACAGGGAGGCCCAGGCGGAGGCTATGGCTACACCTTC.

V is TRBV5-1 and J is TRBJ1-4, with D uncertain. V lost 3 bases and J 8 bases, leaving 11 bases between the germline ends. The V gene's germline CDR1 is SGHRS and CDR2 YFSETQ. This CDR3 is built from 13 residues. CDR3 protein: CASSSHMGEKLFF. The DNA of the CDR3 is TGCGCCAGCAGCTCCCACATGGGAGAAAAACTGTTTTTT.

The gene calls are TRBV18 and TRBJ1-1; 9 positions agree with TRBD1. With V trimmed by 1 base and J by 4 bases, 7 bases remained unmatched. CDR1 KGHSH and CDR2 LQKENI come from the germline V gene. This CDR3 comprises 16 residues. The CDR3, as DNA: TGTGCCAGCTCACCACGACAGGGGGTCGATGGCACTGAAGCTTTCTTT. Protein: CASSPRQGVDGTEAFF.

The V call is TRBV23-1, the J call TRBJ2-4, with 7 bases identical to TRBD1. TRBV23-1 is given ORF status, its function remaining uncertain. V shed 3 bases and J 8 bases; nucleotides not matched to a gene: 13. The CDR3 has 16 amino acids. The CDR3 is CASSHPPDRVSDIQYF. The CDR3 DNA reads TGCGCCAGCAGTCATCCACCCGACAGGGTTTCGGACATTCAGTACTTC.

The chain recombines TRBV7-2 with TRBJ2-1, with 7 bases aligning to TRBD2. J was trimmed by 0 bases and V by 1 base; bases with no gene match: 6. Germline assignment: CDR1 SGHTA and CDR2 FQGNSA. There are 17 residues in the CDR3. In DNA, the CDR3 is TGTGCCAGCAGCTTAGAGGCGGGAGCGAGCTCCTACAATGAGCAGTTCTTC. Translated: CASSLEAGASSYNEQFF.

This clone has only one observation. This chain's CDR3 is CASSLSGRPNTGELFF. In DNA form, the CDR3 reads TGTGCCAGCAGCTTAAGCGGGAGGCCCAACACCGGGGAGCTGTTTTTT. The rearrangement links TRBV7-9 to TRBJ2-2; 9 nucleotides line up with TRBD2. In germline, CDR1 is SEHNR, CDR2 FQNEAQ (reference sequence). The CDR3 has 16 residues. Trimming cost V 2 bases and J 2 bases; bases outside gene matches: 3.

The chain couples TRBV7-9 to TRBJ2-7; TRBD1 matches 10 bases. Germline-derived CDR1 and CDR2 are SEHNR and FQNEAQ (reference sequence). CDR3 length equals 13 residues. After removal of 5 bases from V and 8 bases from J, the junction contained 6 bases not matched to a gene. This chain's CDR3 is CASSPGTGAKQYF. The CDR3 nucleotides read TGTGCCAGCAGCCCTGGGACAGGGGCCAAGCAGTACTTC.

The gene calls are TRBV5-6 and TRBJ2-5; 7 nucleotides agree with TRBD1. J lost 4 bases, V lost 0 bases, and 3 bases had no gene match. Germline-derived CDR1 and CDR2 are SGHDT and YYEEEE. CDR3 size: 14 residues. The CDR3 nucleotides are TGTGCCAGCAGCTTGGCCGACAGGGTAGAGACCCAGTACTTC. The encoded protein is CASSLADRVETQYF.

On this clone itself: The same CDR3 arises from other DNA sequences in this sample as well. The chain has TRBV4-1 and TRBJ1-2; no clear D gene. The germline V gene encodes CDR1 MGHRA and CDR2 YSYEKL. The ends were cut back, 0 bases at V and 4 bases at J, with 3 bases in the middle. There are 12 residues in the CDR3. The CDR3 DNA sequence: TGCGCCAGCAGCCAAGAGGGCTATGGCTACACCTTC. It translates to CASSQEGYGYTF.

The gene calls are TRBV19 and TRBJ1-4; a weak D match, TRBD1 (5 bases). The V gene's germline CDR1 is LNHDA and CDR2 SQIVND (reference sequence). V shed 3 bases and J shed 10 bases, with 6 bases lying between them. This CDR3 contains 11 residues. The CDR3 nucleotides read TGTGCCAGTAGTATGGGGGGAAAACTGTTTTTT. Encoded protein: CASSMGGKLFF.

The rearrangement links TRBV5-1 to TRBJ1-6; D unclear. Germline V CDR1 and CDR2: SGHRS, YFSETQ. The V end lost 1 base, the J end lost 2 bases, and 16 bases lay between the germline ends. CDR3 length: 18 amino acids. The CDR3 bases are TGCGCCAGCAGCTTGTCGACTCCCGTAGGGACCTATAATTCACCCCTCCACTTT. This codes for CASSLSTPVGTYNSPLHF. The full variable domain, its missing parts supplied by reference TRBV5-1 and TRBJ1-6, is KAGVTQTPRYLIKTRGQQVTLSCSPISGHRSVSWYQQTPGQGLQFLFEYFSETQRNKGNFPGRFSGRQFSNSRSEMNVSTLELGDSALYLCASSLSTPVGTYNSPLHFGNGTRLTVT.

The chain links TRBV2 to TRBJ1-2; D is perhaps TRBD1 (6 bases). Germline V lookup: CDR1 SNHLY, CDR2 FYNNEI. The length of the CDR3 is 14 residues. V lost 5 bases and J lost 2, with 12 bases in between. The CDR3 DNA reads TGTGCCAGCAGTCTCGGGACATGGAACTATGGCTACACCTTC. This sequence encodes CASSLGTWNYGYTF.

As regards this clone: This sample also contains other DNA sequences that code for the same CDR3. The genes are TRBV21-1 and TRBJ1-2. TRBV21-1 is a recognized pseudogene. This CDR3 is 10 amino acids long. CDR3 nucleotides: TGTGCCAGCAGCGATCGCGGCTACACCTTC. Its protein is CASSDRGYTF.

This chain joins TRBV6-1 and TRBJ1-2; D is unresolved. This CDR3 spans 13 amino acids. Germline values: CDR1 MNHNS, CDR2 SASEGT. With 7 bases removed from V and 3 bases from J, the gap between germline ends came to 12 bases. The CDR3 protein is CASTRGVDYGYTF. The DNA for the CDR3 is TGTGCCAGCACACGCGGGGTTGACTATGGCTACACCTTC.

The chain carries TRBV7-8 and TRBJ1-3; no clear D gene. Trimming took off 4 bases at V and 8 bases at J, with 12 bases between the two ends. CDR3 length: 13 amino acids. The V gene's germline CDR1 is SGHVS and CDR2 FQNEAQ. In DNA form, the CDR3 reads TGTGCCAGCAGCTCAACTTTTGGGGACACCATATATTTT. Protein product: CASSSTFGDTIYF.

This sequence joins TRBV6-1 and TRBJ1-5, with D perhaps TRBD1 (5 bases). The CDR3 contains 13 residues. Trimming shortened V by 11 bases and J by 7 bases, and 18 bases separated the two germline ends. Per germline, CDR1 MNHNS and CDR2 SASEGT. The CDR3 region is CASSRDPRQPQHF. CDR3 bases: TGTGCCTCCTCGAGGGACCCACGGCAGCCCCAGCATTTT.

To note about this clone: Possible read error: a much larger clone is one base away. This chain joins TRBV28 and TRBJ2-7, with TRBD1 identical over 8 bases. This CDR3 comprises 13 residues. Trimming cost V 2 bases and J 3 bases; bases outside gene matches: 0. Germline V gives CDR1 MDHEN, CDR2 SYDVKM. The CDR3 reads CASSLTGGYEQYF. Written as DNA, the CDR3 is TGTGCCAGCAGTTTAACAGGGGGCTACGAGCAGTACTTC.

V and J are TRBV5-1 and TRBJ2-2, with TRBD2 matching over 13 bases. V dropped 6 bases and J dropped 5; count of bases not matched to a gene: 1. The CDR3 loop spans 14 amino acids. Germline CDR1 SGHRS, CDR2 YFSETQ. This CDR3 reads CASKGLAGTGELFF. The CDR3 DNA reads TGCGCCAGCAAGGGACTAGCGGGAACCGGGGAGCTGTTTTTT.